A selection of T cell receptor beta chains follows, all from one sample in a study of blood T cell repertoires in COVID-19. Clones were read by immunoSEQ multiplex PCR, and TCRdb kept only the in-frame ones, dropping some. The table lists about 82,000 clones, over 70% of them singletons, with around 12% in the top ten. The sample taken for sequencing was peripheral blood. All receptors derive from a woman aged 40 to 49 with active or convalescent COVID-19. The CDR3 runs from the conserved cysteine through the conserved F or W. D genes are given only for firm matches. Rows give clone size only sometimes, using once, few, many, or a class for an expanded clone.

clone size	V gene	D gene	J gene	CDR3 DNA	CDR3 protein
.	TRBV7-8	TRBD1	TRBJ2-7	TGTGCCAGCAGCTTCTCAGGGGGCTACGAGCAGTACTTC	CASSFSGGYEQYF
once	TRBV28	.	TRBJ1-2	TGTGCCAGCAGTCGAAGCGGGGTCGAAGCTAACTATGGCTACACCTTC	CASSRSGVEANYGYTF
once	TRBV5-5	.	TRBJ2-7	TGTGCCAGCAGCTTGGCAGGGGCAGGGAACCACGAGCAGTACTTC	CASSLAGAGNHEQYF
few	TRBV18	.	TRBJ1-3	TGTGCCAGCTCACCCCCAGCTGGAAACACCATATATTTT	CASSPPAGNTIYF
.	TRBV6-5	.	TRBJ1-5	TGTGCCAGCAGTTACTCGAGACAGAAGAATCAGCCCCAGCATTTT	CASSYSRQKNQPQHF
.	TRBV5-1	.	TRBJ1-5	TGCGCCAGCAGCCTGCATCCGGGGTGGAATCAGCCCCAGCATTTT	CASSLHPGWNQPQHF
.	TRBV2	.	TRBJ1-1	TGTGCCAGCAGTGAAAATACGGGTTACACTGAAGCTTTCTTT	CASSENTGYTEAFF
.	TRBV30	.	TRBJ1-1	TGTGCCTGGAGCCGACAGAGGAACACTGAAGCTTTCTTT	CAWSRQRNTEAFF
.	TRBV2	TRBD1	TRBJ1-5	TGTGCCAGTGGACAGGGGCGCGATCAGCCCCAGCATTTT	CASGQGRDQPQHF
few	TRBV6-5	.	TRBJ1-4	TGTGCCAGCAGTCACCAGACAAATGCTAATGAAAAACTGTTTTTT	CASSHQTNANEKLFF
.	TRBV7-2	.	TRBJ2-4	TGTGCCAGCAGCGCTACCATCAGGGGTAACATTCAGTACTTC	CASSATIRGNIQYF
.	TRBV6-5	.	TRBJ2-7	TGTGCCAGCAGTCCCGGGACAAGTCGCTCCTACGAGCAGTACTTC	CASSPGTSRSYEQYF
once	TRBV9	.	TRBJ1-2	TGTGCCAGCAGCGTAGGGGAGGGCTTCGGCTACACCTTC	CASSVGEGFGYTF
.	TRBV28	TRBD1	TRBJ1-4	TGTGCCAGCAGAACAGGGGTTTGGAATGAAAAACTGTTTTTT	CASRTGVWNEKLFF
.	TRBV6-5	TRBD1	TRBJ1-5	TGTGCCAGCAGGGACAGGTACAATCAGCCCCAGCATTTT	CASRDRYNQPQHF
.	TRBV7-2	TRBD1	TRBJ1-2	TGTGCCAGCAGCCCAGACAGGGTCTATGGCTACACCTTC	CASSPDRVYGYTF
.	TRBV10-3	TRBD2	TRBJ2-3	TGTGCCATTAGGCCGGGACTAGACACAGATACGCAGTATTTT	CAIRPGLDTDTQYF